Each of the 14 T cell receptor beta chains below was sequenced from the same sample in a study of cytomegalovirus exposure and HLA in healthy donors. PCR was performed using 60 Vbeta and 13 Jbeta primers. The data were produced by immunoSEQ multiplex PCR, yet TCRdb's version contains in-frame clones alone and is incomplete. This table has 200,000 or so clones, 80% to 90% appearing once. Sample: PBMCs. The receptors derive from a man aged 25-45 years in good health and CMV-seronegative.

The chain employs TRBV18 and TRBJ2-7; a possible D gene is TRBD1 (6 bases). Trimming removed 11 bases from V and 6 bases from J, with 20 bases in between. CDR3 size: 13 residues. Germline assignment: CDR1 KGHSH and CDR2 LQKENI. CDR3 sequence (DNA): TGTGCCGGACAGCGAAATCTTGAAGGCGAGCAGTACTTC. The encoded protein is CAGQRNLEGEQYF. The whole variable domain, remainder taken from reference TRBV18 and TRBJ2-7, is NAGVMQNPRHLVRRRGQEARLRCSPMKGHSHVYWYRQLPEEGLKFMVYLQKENIIDESGMPKERFSAEFPKEGPSILRIQQVVRGDSAAYFCAGQRNLEGEQYFGPGTRLTVT.

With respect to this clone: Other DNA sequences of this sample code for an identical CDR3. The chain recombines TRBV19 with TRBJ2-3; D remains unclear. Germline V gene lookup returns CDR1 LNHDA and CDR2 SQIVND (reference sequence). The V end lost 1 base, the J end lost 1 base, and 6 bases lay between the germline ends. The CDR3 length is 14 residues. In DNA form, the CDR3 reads TGTGCCAGTAGTATAGTTCCAGGCACAGATACGCAGTATTTT. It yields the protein CASSIVPGTDTQYF.

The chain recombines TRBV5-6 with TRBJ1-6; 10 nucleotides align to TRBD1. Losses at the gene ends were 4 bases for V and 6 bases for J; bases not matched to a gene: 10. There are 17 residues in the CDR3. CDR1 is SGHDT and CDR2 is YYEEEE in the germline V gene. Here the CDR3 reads CASSPRQGALSNSPLHF. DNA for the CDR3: TGTGCCAGCAGCCCCCGACAGGGGGCGTTAAGTAATTCACCCCTCCACTTT. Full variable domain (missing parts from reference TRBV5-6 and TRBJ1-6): DAGVTQSPTHLIKTRGQQVTLRCSPKSGHDTVSWYQQALGQGPQFIFQYYEEEERQRGNFPDRFSGHQFPNYSSELNVNALLLGDSALYLCASSPRQGALSNSPLHFGNGTRLTVT.

The CDR3 DNA is TGTGCCAGCAGCTTACGGTTCTTCCACGAGCAGTACTTC. Protein product: CASSLRFFHEQYF. This rearrangement joins TRBV7-2 to TRBJ2-7; D is uncertain. The CDR3 totals 13 residues. Looked up from germline, CDR1 is SGHTA and CDR2 is FQGNSA. Trimming removed 2 bases at V and 5 bases at J, with 10 bases between.

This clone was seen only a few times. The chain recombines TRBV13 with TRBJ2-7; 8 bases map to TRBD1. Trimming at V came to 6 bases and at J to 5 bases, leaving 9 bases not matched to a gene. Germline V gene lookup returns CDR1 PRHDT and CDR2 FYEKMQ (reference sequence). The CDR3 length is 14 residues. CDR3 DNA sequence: TGTGCCAGCAGTTCCGGACAGGGCGTCGACGAGCAGTACTTC. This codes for CASSSGQGVDEQYF.

The CDR3 coding sequence is TGTGCCAGCAGCCGAGAACAGGGCGTTCCGTACGAGCAGTACTTC. Its protein is CASSREQGVPYEQYF. The rearrangement uses TRBV4-2 and TRBJ2-7; D is possibly TRBD1 (6 bases). V lost 4 bases, J lost 4 bases, and 17 bases lay in between. Germline V lookup: CDR1 LGHNA, CDR2 YNFKEQ. The CDR3 contains 15 residues.

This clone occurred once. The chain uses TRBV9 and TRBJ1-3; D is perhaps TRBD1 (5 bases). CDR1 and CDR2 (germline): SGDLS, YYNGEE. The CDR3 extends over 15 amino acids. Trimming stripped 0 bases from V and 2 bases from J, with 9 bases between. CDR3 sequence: CASSVAGGTGNTIYF. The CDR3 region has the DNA TGTGCCAGCAGCGTAGCCGGGGGAACTGGAAACACCATATATTTT.

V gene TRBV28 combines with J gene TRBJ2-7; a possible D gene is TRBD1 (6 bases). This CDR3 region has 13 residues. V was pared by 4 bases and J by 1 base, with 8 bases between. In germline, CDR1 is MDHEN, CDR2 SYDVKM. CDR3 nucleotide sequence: TGTGCCAGCAGTTATACAGGGTCCTACGAGCAGTACTTC. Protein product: CASSYTGSYEQYF. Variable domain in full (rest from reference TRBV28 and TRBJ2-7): DVKVTQSSRYLVKRTGEKVFLECVQDMDHENMFWYRQDPGLGLRLIYFSYDVKMKEKGDIPEGYSVSREKKERFSLILESASTNQTSMYLCASSYTGSYEQYFGPGTRLTVT.

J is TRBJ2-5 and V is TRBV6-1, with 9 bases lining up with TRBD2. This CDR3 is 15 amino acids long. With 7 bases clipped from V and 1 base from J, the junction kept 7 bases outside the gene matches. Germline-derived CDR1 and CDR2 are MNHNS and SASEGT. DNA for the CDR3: TGTGCCAGCAAATCAAGCGGGGGGCTCCAAGAGACCCAGTACTTC. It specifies CASKSSGGLQETQYF.

In DNA, the CDR3 is TGCGCCAGCAGCTTGGGGCAGGGAAATTATTACACCTACGAGCAGTACTTC. Its translation: CASSLGQGNYYTYEQYF. The chain carries TRBV5-1 and TRBJ2-7; D might be TRBD1 (5 bases). The length of the CDR3 is 17 residues. The V gene lost 0 bases and the J gene lost 2 bases, with 18 bases spanning the gap. Germline V CDR1 and CDR2: SGHRS, YFSETQ.

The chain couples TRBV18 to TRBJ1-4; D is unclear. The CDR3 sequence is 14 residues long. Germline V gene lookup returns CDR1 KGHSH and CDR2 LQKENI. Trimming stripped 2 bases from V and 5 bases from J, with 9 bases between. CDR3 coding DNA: TGTGCCAGCTCACCAACGACGGGAAATGAAAAACTGTTTTTT. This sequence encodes CASSPTTGNEKLFF.

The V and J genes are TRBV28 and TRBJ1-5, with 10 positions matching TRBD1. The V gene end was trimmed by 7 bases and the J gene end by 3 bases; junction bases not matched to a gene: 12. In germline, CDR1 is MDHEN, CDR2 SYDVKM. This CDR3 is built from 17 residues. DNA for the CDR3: TGTGCCAGCAATCCAACCCGGGACAGGGGATTCAATCAGCCCCAGCATTTT. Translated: CASNPTRDRGFNQPQHF.

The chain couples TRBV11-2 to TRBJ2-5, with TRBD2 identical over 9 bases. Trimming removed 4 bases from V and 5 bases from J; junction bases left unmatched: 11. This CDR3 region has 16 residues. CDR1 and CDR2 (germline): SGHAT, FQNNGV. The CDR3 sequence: CASSSIAGDKGETQYF. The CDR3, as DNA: TGTGCCAGCAGCTCAATAGCGGGGGACAAGGGGGAGACCCAGTACTTC.

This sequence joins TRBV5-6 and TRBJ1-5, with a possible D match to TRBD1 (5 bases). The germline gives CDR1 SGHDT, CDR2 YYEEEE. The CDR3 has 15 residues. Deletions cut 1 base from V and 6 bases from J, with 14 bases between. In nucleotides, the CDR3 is TGTGCCAGCAGCTTGCTTAACGAGGGACTTCAGCCCCAGCATTTT. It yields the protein CASSLLNEGLQPQHF.